These 31 T cell receptor beta chains were all obtained from the same sample, sequenced in a study of human T cells and chemical hapten exposure. Time point defined: patch test 1, 2 weeks after DPC sensitization. Regarding treatment: therapeutic diphenylcyclopropenone sensitization with weekly scalp DPC. TCRdb re-derived calls from the RACE reads in MiXCR, one entry per CDR3 protein. This table has about 340,000 distinct CDR3 sequences, 5.5% to 8% appearing once. The specimen comprised whole blood, sampled in connection with sensitization to the hapten diphenylcyclopropenone (DPC). The receptors derive from a young woman with alopecia areata. Some clones in this sample may be carry-over from other donors' samples.

This clonotype was seen only a few times. The chain is built from TRBV28 and TRBJ1-1; tentative D call: TRBD1 (5 bases). The CDR3 is 14 amino acids. Germline lookup yields CDR1 MDHEN and CDR2 SYDVKM. With 6 bases removed from V and 0 bases from J, the gap between germline ends came to 11 bases. The CDR3 region is CASRQGPMNTEAFF. Here the CDR3 DNA reads TGTGCCAGCAGGCAGGGACCGATGAACACTGAAGCTTTCTTT.

The chain couples TRBV5-1 to TRBJ2-7; TRBD1 might be the D (5 bases). Trimming removed 0 bases at V and 5 bases at J, with 12 bases between. The CDR3 loop spans 14 amino acids. Germline V gene sequence: CDR1 SGHRS, CDR2 YFSETQ. CDR3 residues: CASSLGVGADEQYF. CDR3 in DNA: TGCGCCAGCAGCTTGGGGGTAGGGGCCGACGAGCAGTACTTC.

The CDR3 sequence: CASSQEGRNQPQHF. Written as DNA, the CDR3 is TGCGCCAGCAGCCAAGAAGGGAGGAATCAGCCCCAGCATTTT. The chain uses TRBV4-1 and TRBJ1-5, with unresolved D. This CDR3 comprises 14 residues. Germline V lookup: CDR1 MGHRA, CDR2 YSYEKL. Trimming took off 0 bases at V and 4 bases at J, with 7 bases between the two ends.

Many counts were recorded for this clonotype. This sequence joins TRBV5-1 and TRBJ2-5, with TRBD1 matching 10 bases. The CDR3 covers 15 residues. CDR1 is SGHRS and CDR2 is YFSETQ in the germline V gene. V was pared by 5 bases and J by 4 bases, with 8 bases of the junction left unmatched. The CDR3: CASSSPRTGGETQYF. The CDR3 DNA reads TGCGCCAGCAGTTCACCCCGGACAGGGGGAGAGACCCAGTACTTC.

This clonotype turned up a few times. The chain is built from TRBV5-1 and TRBJ2-5; TRBD2 agrees at 10 bases. This CDR3 is 17 amino acids long. The germline CDR1 and CDR2 sequences are SGHRS and YFSETQ. V trimming: 3 bases; J trimming: 2 bases; junction bases outside the gene matches: 10. The chain's CDR3 is CASSSLGRTSGQETQYF. The CDR3, as DNA: TGCGCCAGCAGCTCATTAGGGCGGACTAGCGGTCAAGAGACCCAGTACTTC.

This clonotype was recorded many times. J is TRBJ2-2 and V is TRBV6-2 or TRBV6-3, with 9 bases fitting TRBD1. The V gene end was trimmed by 6 bases and the J gene end by 5 bases; junction bases not matched to a gene: 4. The CDR3 length is 14 residues. Germline V gene data show CDR1 as MNHEY and CDR2 as SVGEGT. The DNA of the CDR3 is TGTGCCAGCAGACAGGGGGCTTGGACCGGGGAGCTGTTTTTT. Protein sequence: CASRQGAWTGELFF.

At least ten counts were recorded for this clonotype. This chain's CDR3 is CASSLGGQNTEAFF. The CDR3, as DNA: TGTGCCAGCAGCTTAGGCGGGCAGAACACTGAAGCTTTCTTT. The chain is built from TRBV7-2 and TRBJ1-1; unclear D gene. V was pared by 1 base and J by 1 base, with 7 bases between. CDR3 length: 14 residues. Germline V gene sequence: CDR1 SGHTA, CDR2 FQGNSA.

The chain has TRBV4-3 and TRBJ2-7; 12 bases map to TRBD2. Germline loops: CDR1 LGHNA, CDR2 YSLEER. The CDR3 length is 18 residues. V lost 3 bases, J lost 1 base, and 10 bases stayed unmatched. This chain's CDR3 is CASSQTLAGGLLSYEQYF. CDR3 nucleotide sequence: TGCGCCAGCAGCCAGACCCTAGCGGGGGGGCTACTTTCCTACGAGCAGTACTTC.

This clonotype occurred many times. The gene calls are TRBV7-9 and TRBJ2-3; TRBD2 matches at 7 bases. V shed 0 bases, J shed 3 bases, and the junction held 9 bases outside the gene matches. Looked up from germline, CDR1 is SEHNR and CDR2 is FQNEAQ (reference sequence). The CDR3 loop spans 17 amino acids. The CDR3 DNA reads TGTGCCAGCAGCTTAGCGCTGGGGGGGTCCCCGACAGATACGCAGTATTTT. Residues: CASSLALGGSPTDTQYF.

The chain combines TRBV29-1 with TRBJ1-1; D remains ambiguous. This CDR3 is 10 amino acids long. The germline V and J ends were trimmed by 6 bases and 1 base, with 3 bases remaining between them. The V gene's germline CDR1 is SQVTM and CDR2 ANQGSEA. Written as DNA, the CDR3 is TGCAGCGTACAGAACACTGAAGCTTTCTTT. It specifies CSVQNTEAFF. The full variable domain, in which reference TRBV29-1 and TRBJ1-1 provide the parts outside the CDR3, is SAVISQKPSRDICQRGTSLTIQCQVDSQVTMMFWYRQQPGQSLTLIATANQGSEATYESGFVIDKFPISRPNLTFSTLTVSNMSPEDSSIYLCSVQNTEAFFGQGTRLTVV.

This clonotype was seen at least ten times. The V gene is TRBV9, the J gene TRBJ2-1; 8 bases match TRBD2. V gave up 0 bases and J gave up 7 bases; unmatched junction bases: 12. The CDR3 is 17 residues long. Germline V lookup: CDR1 SGDLS, CDR2 YYNGEE. The CDR3 loop is CASSVGTSRTWVNEQFF. CDR3 nucleotides: TGTGCCAGCAGCGTAGGGACTAGCCGCACGTGGGTAAATGAGCAGTTCTTC.

The chain links TRBV29-1 to TRBJ2-7, with D maybe TRBD2 (5 bases). Trimming removed 4 bases from V and 10 bases from J, with 17 bases in between. Germline V gives CDR1 SQVTM, CDR2 ANQGSEA. The CDR3 is 12 amino acids. The CDR3 nucleotides are TGCAGCGTTGCGGAGGCACCCGGAGGACAGTACTTC. Translated, it gives CSVAEAPGGQYF.

The rearrangement uses TRBV15 and TRBJ2-1, with D perhaps matching TRBD1 (6 bases). Germline V gives CDR1 LNHNV, CDR2 YYDKDF (reference sequence). This CDR3 comprises 16 residues. Trimming removed 0 bases at V and 10 bases at J, with 19 bases between. The CDR3 DNA reads as TGTGCCACCAGCAGAGATCGAATGGGGGCGCGAAGAGAGCAGTTCTTC. Amino acids: CATSRDRMGARREQFF.

For this clonotype: Since a much larger clone is just one base distant, this may be a read error. The rearrangement uses TRBV7-9 and TRBJ2-3, with unresolved D. Germline CDR1 SEHNR, CDR2 FQNEAQ (reference sequence). The CDR3 runs to 14 residues. For the CDR3, the DNA is TGTGTCAGCAGCTTAGACGGCGGCACAGATACGCAGTATTTT. Its protein is CVSSLDGGTDTQYF.

The sample holds a few counts of this clonotype. The J gene is TRBJ2-2, the V gene TRBV18, with TRBD2 matching over 7 bases. The CDR3 contains 13 residues. V lost 3 bases and J lost 6; bases outside the gene matches: 1. Germline-derived CDR1 and CDR2 are KGHSH and LQKENI. CDR3 in DNA: TGTGCCAGCTCACCCCGGGAGGCCGGGGAGCTGTTTTTT. Amino acid sequence: CASSPREAGELFF.

The chain uses TRBV12-3 or TRBV12-4 and TRBJ1-4; D is perhaps TRBD1 (5 bases). Trimming took 1 base from V and 8 from J, leaving 11 bases between them. The CDR3 totals 14 residues. The CDR3 nucleotides are TGTGCCAGCAGTTTAGGGGCCGGGGGGGAAAAACTGTTTTTT. Translation gives CASSLGAGGEKLFF.

The chain uses TRBV20-1 and TRBJ2-3; 8 bases agree with TRBD1. The germline V gene encodes CDR1 DFQATT and CDR2 SNEGSKA (reference sequence). The length of the CDR3 is 15 residues. Losses at the gene ends were 5 bases for V and 4 bases for J; bases not matched to a gene: 11. In DNA, the CDR3 is TGCAGTGCTGTCCCCGGGACAGGATATTCAGATACGCAGTATTTT. Its protein product is CSAVPGTGYSDTQYF.

The chain employs TRBV29-1 and TRBJ2-4, with 7 bases identical to TRBD1. Germline V gene lookup returns CDR1 SQVTM and CDR2 ANQGSEA. The V segment lost 6 bases and the J segment 0 bases; nucleotides outside the gene matches: 14. There are 17 residues in the CDR3. The CDR3 sequence is CSVSARTGPLAKNIQYF. The CDR3 DNA reads TGCAGCGTAAGCGCTAGGACAGGACCCCTAGCCAAAAACATTCAGTACTTC.

The sample holds a few counts of this clonotype. The chain combines TRBV29-1 with TRBJ1-2; possibly TRBD1 for D (5 bases). Germline values: CDR1 SQVTM, CDR2 ANQGSEA. Trimming stripped 4 bases from V and 4 bases from J, with 13 bases between. The CDR3 is 13 amino acids. For the CDR3, the DNA is TGCAGCGTTGTACGGCAGGGCGGCTATGGCTACACCTTC. This gives the protein CSVVRQGGYGYTF.

There are many counts of this clonotype. This sequence joins TRBV10-3 and TRBJ2-1; 9 bases are a match to TRBD1. V was pared by 8 bases and J by 5 bases, with 4 bases of the junction left unmatched. The CDR3 has 13 residues. CDR1 is ENHRY, CDR2 SYGVKD, per germline. CDR3 loop: CAIRDRADNEQFF. CDR3 bases: TGTGCCATCCGGGACAGGGCAGACAATGAGCAGTTCTTC.

This chain uses TRBV6-1 with TRBJ2-6; D might be TRBD1 or TRBD2, each matching 5 bases. The CDR3 is made up of 18 amino acids. CDR1 is MNHNS, CDR2 SASEGT, per germline. V was shortened by 8 bases and J by 0 bases, with 20 bases between the two germline ends. CDR3 DNA: TGTGCCAGCCGACGGGTCCAGGGAGTTTCCTCTGGGGCCAACGTCCTGACTTTC. Amino acids: CASRRVQGVSSGANVLTF.

The V gene is TRBV10-3, the J gene TRBJ2-1; TRBD1 matches at 8 bases. Per the germline V gene, CDR1 is ENHRY and CDR2 is SYGVKD. V shed 8 bases and J 5 bases; nucleotides not matched to a gene: 5. This CDR3 comprises 13 residues. For the CDR3, the DNA is TGTGCCATCGGACAGGGTGACCACAATGAGCAGTTCTTC. Translating it yields CAIGQGDHNEQFF.

This clonotype was observed a few times. The chain links TRBV7-2 to TRBJ2-2, with D perhaps TRBD1 (5 bases). The CDR3 extends over 15 amino acids. Germline CDR1 is SGHTA and CDR2 is FQGNSA. Trimming removed 5 bases from V and 6 bases from J, with 16 bases in between. The CDR3 DNA is TGTGCCAGCAGCCCAGTGGTGTGGGGCTCCGGGGAGCTGTTTTTT. As protein: CASSPVVWGSGELFF.

A few counts support this clonotype. The genes are TRBV10-3 and TRBJ1-3; 9 nucleotides align to TRBD1. CDR1 and CDR2 from the germline V gene are ENHRY and SYGVKD. The CDR3 runs to 16 residues. V was pared by 5 bases and J by 1 base, with 6 bases of the junction left unmatched. This CDR3 is CAISPPGQGSGNTIYF. CDR3 in DNA: TGTGCCATCAGTCCACCGGGACAGGGTTCTGGAAACACCATATATTTT.

Ten or more counts support this clonotype. This chain connects TRBV4-1 to TRBJ2-2; weak D call: TRBD2 (5 bases). V was trimmed by 8 bases and J by 4 bases, leaving 14 bases between them. Germline loops: CDR1 MGHRA, CDR2 YSYEKL. The CDR3 has 14 residues. CDR3 bases: TGCGCCAGCTCGGCGGGCGCGGGCACCGGGGAGCTGTTTTTT. Protein: CASSAGAGTGELFF.

This chain connects TRBV18 to TRBJ1-4; D possibly corresponds to TRBD1 (6 bases). Germline CDR1 KGHSH, CDR2 LQKENI. This CDR3 is built from 16 residues. Trimming left V 8 bases short and J 0 bases short, with 16 bases between. CDR3 DNA: TGTGCCAGCACCACAGGGTGGAGTGCAACTAATGAAAAACTGTTTTTT. The encoded protein is CASTTGWSATNEKLFF.

The CDR3 reads CASSDSHVQETQYF. The CDR3 DNA reads as TGTGCCAGCAGTGATTCCCACGTCCAAGAGACCCAGTACTTC. V usage is TRBV2 and J usage is TRBJ2-5, with D unresolved. Germline loops: CDR1 SNHLY, CDR2 FYNNEI. Trimming cost V 3 bases and J 1 base, with 9 bases left between them. The CDR3 has 14 amino acids.

In its sample, this clonotype was seen many times. V gene TRBV4-3 combines with J gene TRBJ1-1, with 8 bases lining up with TRBD1. CDR1 and CDR2 from the germline V gene are LGHNA and YSLEER. V lost 3 bases, J lost 10 bases, and 13 bases stayed unmatched. CDR3 length: 15 amino acids. The CDR3 sequence: CASSHYGQGMSRAFF. The DNA of the CDR3 is TGCGCCAGCAGCCACTACGGACAGGGAATGTCTCGAGCTTTCTTT.

This clonotype has just one count. The junction and the germline gene differ at one end; a read error may be behind it. The chain uses TRBV7-9 and TRBJ2-3, with 8 nucleotides matching TRBD2. The germline V gene encodes CDR1 SEHNR and CDR2 FQNEAQ (reference sequence). The CDR3 spans 17 residues. The CDR3 DNA is TGTGCCAGCAGCTTAGGCAGAGCGGGGGTGACCACAGATGCGCAGTATTTT. Its translation is CASSLGRAGVTTDAQYF. The whole variable domain, remainder taken from reference TRBV7-9 and TRBJ2-3, is DTGVSQNPRHKITKRGQNVTFRCDPISEHNRLYWYRQTLGQGPEFLTYFQNEAQLEKSRLLSDRFSAERPKGSFSTLEIQRTEQGDSAMYLCASSLGRAGVTTDAQYFGPGTRLTVL.

This chain joins TRBV28 and TRBJ1-3; TRBD1 matches at 7 bases. V gave up 5 bases and J gave up 16 bases; unmatched junction bases: 8. CDR1 and CDR2 from the germline V gene are MDHEN and SYDVKM. The CDR3 covers 11 residues. CDR3: CASSRGTAPYF. DNA of the CDR3: TGTGCCAGCAGTAGAGGGACAGCTCCCTATTTT.

The rearrangement uses TRBV28 and TRBJ2-3; D possibly corresponds to TRBD1 (6 bases). Trimming shortened V by 6 bases and J by 2 bases, and 15 bases separated the two germline ends. This CDR3 spans 15 amino acids. Germline V CDR1 and CDR2: MDHEN, SYDVKM. The CDR3 region has the DNA TGTGCCAGCAGCCCAAGACAGGATTACACAGATACGCAGTATTTT. Its translation is CASSPRQDYTDTQYF.